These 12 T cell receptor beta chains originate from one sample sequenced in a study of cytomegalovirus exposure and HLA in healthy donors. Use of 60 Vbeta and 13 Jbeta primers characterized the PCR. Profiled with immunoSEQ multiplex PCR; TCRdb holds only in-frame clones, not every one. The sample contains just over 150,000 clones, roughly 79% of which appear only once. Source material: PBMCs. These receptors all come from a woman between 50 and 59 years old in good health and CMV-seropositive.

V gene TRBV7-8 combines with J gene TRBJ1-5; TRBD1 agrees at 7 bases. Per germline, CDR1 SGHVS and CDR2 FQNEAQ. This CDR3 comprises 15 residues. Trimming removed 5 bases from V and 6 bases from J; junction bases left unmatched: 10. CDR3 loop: CASSLQQTGPQPQHF. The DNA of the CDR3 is TGTGCCAGCAGCCTGCAACAGACAGGGCCTCAGCCCCAGCATTTT.

CDR3 residues: CASSVAGTGKNEQFF. CDR3 sequence (DNA): TGTGCCAGCAGCGTAGCGGGGACAGGGAAGAATGAGCAGTTCTTC. The chain employs TRBV9 and TRBJ2-1, with 9 positions matching TRBD1. There are 15 residues in the CDR3. Germline V gene lookup returns CDR1 SGDLS and CDR2 YYNGEE. J lost 7 bases, V lost 0 bases, and 5 bases had no gene match.

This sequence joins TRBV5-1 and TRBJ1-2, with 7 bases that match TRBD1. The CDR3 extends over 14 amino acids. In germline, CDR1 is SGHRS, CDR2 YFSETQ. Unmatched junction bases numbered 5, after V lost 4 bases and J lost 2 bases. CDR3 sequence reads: CASSTGQRNYGYTF. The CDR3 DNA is TGCGCCAGCAGCACGGGACAGCGAAACTATGGCTACACCTTC.

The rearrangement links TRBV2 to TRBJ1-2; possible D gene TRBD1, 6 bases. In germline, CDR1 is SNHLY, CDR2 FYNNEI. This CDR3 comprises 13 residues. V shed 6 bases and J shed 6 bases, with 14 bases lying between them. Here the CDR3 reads CASRDPAGDGYTF. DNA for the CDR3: TGTGCCAGCAGGGATCCGGCAGGGGATGGCTACACCTTC.

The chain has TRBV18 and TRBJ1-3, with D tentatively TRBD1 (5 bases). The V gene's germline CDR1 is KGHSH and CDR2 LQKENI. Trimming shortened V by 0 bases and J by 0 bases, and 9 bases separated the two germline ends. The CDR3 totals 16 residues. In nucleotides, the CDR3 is TGTGCCAGCTCACCACCGGAGGGGCTCTCTGGAAACACCATATATTTT. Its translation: CASSPPEGLSGNTIYF.

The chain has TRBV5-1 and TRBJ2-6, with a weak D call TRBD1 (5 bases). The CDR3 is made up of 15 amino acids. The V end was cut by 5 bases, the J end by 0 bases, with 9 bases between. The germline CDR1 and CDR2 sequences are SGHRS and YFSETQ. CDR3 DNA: TGCGCCAGCAGTCCCCAGGGCTCTGGGGCCAACGTCCTGACTTTC. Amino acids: CASSPQGSGANVLTF.

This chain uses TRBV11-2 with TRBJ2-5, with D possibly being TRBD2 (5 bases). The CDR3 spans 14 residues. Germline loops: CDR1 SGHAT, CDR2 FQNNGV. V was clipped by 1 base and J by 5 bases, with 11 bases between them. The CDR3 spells CASSLGVWEETQYF. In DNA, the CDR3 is TGTGCCAGCAGCTTAGGGGTATGGGAGGAGACCCAGTACTTC.

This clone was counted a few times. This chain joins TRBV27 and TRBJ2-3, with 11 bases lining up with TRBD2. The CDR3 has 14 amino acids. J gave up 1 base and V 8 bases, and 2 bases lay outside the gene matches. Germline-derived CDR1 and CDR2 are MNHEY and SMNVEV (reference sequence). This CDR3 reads CASGLAGGTDTQYF. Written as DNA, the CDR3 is TGTGCCAGCGGACTAGCGGGCGGCACAGATACGCAGTATTTT.

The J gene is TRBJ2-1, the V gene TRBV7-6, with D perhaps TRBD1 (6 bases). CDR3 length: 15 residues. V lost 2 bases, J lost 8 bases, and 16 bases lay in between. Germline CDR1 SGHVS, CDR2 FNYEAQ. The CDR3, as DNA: TGTGCCAGCAGCTTATTCCCCCTCGAGGGGGATGAGCAGTTCTTC. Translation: CASSLFPLEGDEQFF.

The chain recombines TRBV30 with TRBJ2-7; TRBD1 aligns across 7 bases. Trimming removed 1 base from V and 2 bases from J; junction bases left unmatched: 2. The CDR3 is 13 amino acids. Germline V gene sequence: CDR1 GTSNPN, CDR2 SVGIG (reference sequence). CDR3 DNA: TGTGCCTGGAGTGGGCAGGGGGCCTACGAGCAGTACTTC. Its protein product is CAWSGQGAYEQYF.

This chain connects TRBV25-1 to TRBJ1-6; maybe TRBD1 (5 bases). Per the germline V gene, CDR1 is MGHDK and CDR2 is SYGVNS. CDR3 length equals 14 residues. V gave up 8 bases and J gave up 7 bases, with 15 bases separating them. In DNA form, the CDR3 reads TGTGCCAGCCGCGGACAAGGCCGGAATTCACCCCTCCACTTT. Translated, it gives CASRGQGRNSPLHF.

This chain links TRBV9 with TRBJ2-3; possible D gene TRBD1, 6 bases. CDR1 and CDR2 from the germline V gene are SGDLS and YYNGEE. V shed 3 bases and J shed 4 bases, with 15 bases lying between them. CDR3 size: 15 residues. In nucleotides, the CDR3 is TGTGCCAGCAGCGCATCCACAGGGATCGCAGATACGCAGTATTTT. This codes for CASSASTGIADTQYF.